These 18 T cell receptor beta chains were all obtained from the same sample, sequenced in a study of shared clonotypes between healthy human individuals. Clones were sequenced by immunoSEQ multiplex PCR, and TCRdb holds only the in-frame ones, with some missing. The profile shows 1,100,000 or so clones, approximately 78% of them singletons. Sequenced material: memory CD4+ T cells from PBMCs. As for subset: CD45RA-negative fraction. The receptors derive from a man younger than 35 in good health. Some clones in this sample may be carry-over from other donors' samples.

In this sample, this clone turned up once. This chain links TRBV7-8 with TRBJ2-1, with D maybe TRBD2 (5 bases). CDR3 length: 15 amino acids. Germline V CDR1 and CDR2: SGHVS, FQNEAQ. Between the trimmed V and J ends, which lost 5 bases and 12 bases, there was a span of 23 bases. The CDR3 bases are TGTGCCAGCAGCGGCCGACTATGGGTCGTACTTGGGCAGTTCTTC. Protein product: CASSGRLWVVLGQFF.

The chain has TRBV18 and TRBJ1-1; D call uncertain. The germline CDR1 and CDR2 sequences are KGHSH and LQKENI. V lost 0 bases, J lost 2 bases, and 16 bases lay in between. This CDR3 region has 17 residues. CDR3 bases: TGTGCCAGCTCACCACCGGGTCAGACTCGCTTCAACACTGAAGCTTTCTTT. Its translation: CASSPPGQTRFNTEAFF. Full variable domain (missing parts from reference TRBV18 and TRBJ1-1): NAGVMQNPRHLVRRRGQEARLRCSPMKGHSHVYWYRQLPEEGLKFMVYLQKENIIDESGMPKERFSAEFPKEGPSILRIQQVVRGDSAAYFCASSPPGQTRFNTEAFFGQGTRLTVV.

The rearrangement uses TRBV18 and TRBJ2-5; TRBD1 matches at 8 bases. V trimming: 3 bases; J trimming: 10 bases; junction bases outside the gene matches: 4. The CDR3 consists of 12 residues. The germline V gene encodes CDR1 KGHSH and CDR2 LQKENI. The CDR3 region is CASSPGQGDQYF. DNA of the CDR3: TGTGCCAGCTCACCTGGACAGGGTGACCAGTACTTC.

J is TRBJ2-5 and V is TRBV7-9; no clear D gene. The CDR3 consists of 13 residues. Looked up from germline, CDR1 is SEHNR and CDR2 is FQNEAQ (reference sequence). Trimming took off 8 bases at V and 1 base at J, with 11 bases between the two ends. CDR3 amino acids: CASSGRSQETQYF. The CDR3 bases are TGTGCCAGCTCTGGACGGTCCCAAGAGACCCAGTACTTC.

The chain couples TRBV5-1 to TRBJ1-2; 10 positions agree with TRBD1. V lost 3 bases to trimming and J lost 6 bases; unmatched junction nucleotides: 5. CDR3 length: 14 amino acids. Germline V gene lookup returns CDR1 SGHRS and CDR2 YFSETQ. CDR3 DNA sequence: TGCGCCAGCAGCTCGGCCGGGACAGGGGATGGCTACACCTTC. Protein sequence: CASSSAGTGDGYTF.

The chain recombines TRBV30 with TRBJ2-7; D is perhaps TRBD1 or TRBD2 (5 bases each). The CDR3 is 14 residues long. Germline-derived CDR1 and CDR2 are GTSNPN and SVGIG (reference sequence). Between the trimmed V and J ends, which lost 2 bases and 0 bases, there was a span of 11 bases. This CDR3 is CAWSNGAYSYEQYF. CDR3 DNA: TGTGCCTGGAGTAACGGGGCTTACTCCTACGAGCAGTACTTC.

The genes are TRBV9 and TRBJ2-7, with 7 bases fitting TRBD2. The CDR3 totals 16 residues. The V segment lost 0 bases and the J segment 2 bases; nucleotides outside the gene matches: 8. The germline V gene has CDR1 SGDLS and CDR2 YYNGEE. CDR3 sequence: CASSVAREATPYEQYF. The CDR3 nucleotides are TGTGCCAGCAGCGTAGCTCGGGAGGCCACGCCCTACGAGCAGTACTTC.

The chain joins TRBV10-3 to TRBJ2-7, with 8 bases aligning to TRBD1. The CDR3 has 14 residues. Per the germline V gene, CDR1 is ENHRY and CDR2 is SYGVKD. The V and J ends lost 6 bases and 3 bases, in that order; junction bases with no gene match: 7. In nucleotides, the CDR3 is TGTGCCATCAGCCGTGGACAGGGCTACTACGAGCAGTACTTC. This gives the protein CAISRGQGYYEQYF.

The V gene is TRBV30, the J gene TRBJ2-7; D remains ambiguous. Germline V gene sequence: CDR1 GTSNPN, CDR2 SVGIG (reference sequence). Deletions cut 0 bases from V and 0 bases from J, with 12 bases between. The CDR3 has 15 residues. CDR3 loop: CAWSVMGRSSYEQYF. The CDR3 DNA reads TGTGCCTGGAGTGTCATGGGCAGGAGCTCCTACGAGCAGTACTTC.

For this clone: This is likely an artifact of a read error, given a far larger clone one base away. This chain connects TRBV9 to TRBJ2-3; D perhaps matches TRBD2 (6 bases). The CDR3 sequence is 14 residues long. The germline V and J ends were trimmed by 2 bases and 3 bases, with 10 bases remaining between them. Germline loops: CDR1 SGDLS, CDR2 YYNGEE. This CDR3 reads CASSVRRGTDTQYF. The CDR3 bases are TGTGCCAGCAGCGTCCGGCGGGGTACAGATACGCAGTATTTT.

Concerning this clone itself: This specimen includes other DNA sequences encoding the same CDR3. This chain links TRBV18 with TRBJ1-2, with 7 bases identical to TRBD1. Germline CDR1 KGHSH, CDR2 LQKENI. V was clipped by 3 bases and J by 4 bases; unmatched bases: 2. This CDR3 spans 13 amino acids. The DNA of the CDR3 is TGTGCCAGCTCACCGAGGGACAGCTATGGCTACACCTTC. This encodes CASSPRDSYGYTF.

This chain joins TRBV4-1 and TRBJ2-1, with TRBD2 matching over 9 bases. Germline V CDR1 and CDR2: MGHRA, YSYEKL. J was trimmed by 2 bases and V by 4 bases; bases with no gene match: 3. This CDR3 has 15 residues. The CDR3: CASSPSGGTYNEQFF. The CDR3 DNA reads TGCGCCAGCAGCCCCAGCGGGGGGACCTACAATGAGCAGTTCTTC.

V is TRBV15 and J is TRBJ2-7, with TRBD1 matching 7 bases. Trimming removed 5 bases from V and 8 bases from J; junction bases left unmatched: 9. This CDR3 is built from 13 residues. The germline gives CDR1 LNHNV, CDR2 YYDKDF (reference sequence). CDR3 sequence: CATSPRKGGQQYF. The DNA for the CDR3 is TGTGCCACCAGCCCCCGGAAAGGGGGCCAGCAGTACTTC.

CDR3 DNA: TGTGCCAGCAGCGCCAATGATGGTCCCTATCAGCCCCAGCATTTT. Protein: CASSANDGPYQPQHF. The rearrangement uses TRBV6-5 and TRBJ1-5; D remains ambiguous. Germline assignment: CDR1 MNHEY and CDR2 SVGAGI. Trimming stripped 6 bases from V and 5 bases from J, with 17 bases between. The CDR3 sequence is 15 residues long.

The table lists this clone with a count of one. The CDR3 region has the DNA TGTGCCAGCAGTTACTCGATCGGTGGGGACTCCTACGAGCAGTACTTC. It codes for CASSYSIGGDSYEQYF. The chain carries TRBV6-5 and TRBJ2-7; D call uncertain. V dropped 0 bases and J dropped 0 bases, with 12 bases sitting between them. Germline V lookup: CDR1 MNHEY, CDR2 SVGAGI. There are 16 residues in the CDR3.

This clone came up a few times. This chain connects TRBV6-1 to TRBJ2-7, with TRBD1 identical over 7 bases. The length of the CDR3 is 14 residues. J lost 6 bases, V lost 5 bases, and 10 bases had no gene match. Germline V lookup: CDR1 MNHNS, CDR2 SASEGT. The CDR3 DNA follows: TGTGCCAGCAGTACTCGACAGGGAAAGGGCGAGCAGTACTTC. Its protein product is CASSTRQGKGEQYF.

The chain is built from TRBV28 and TRBJ1-5; 7 nucleotides line up with TRBD1. Trimming at V came to 4 bases and at J to 0 bases, leaving 12 bases not matched to a gene. The germline CDR1 and CDR2 sequences are MDHEN and SYDVKM. This CDR3 region has 18 residues. CDR3 DNA: TGTGCCAGCAGTTCCCCCCGGGACAGCAAGTATAGCAATCAGCCCCAGCATTTT. Protein product: CASSSPRDSKYSNQPQHF.

V gene TRBV5-1 combines with J gene TRBJ2-5; 7 bases map to TRBD1. Germline CDR1 reads SGHRS; CDR2 reads YFSETQ. The CDR3 spans 16 residues. J was trimmed by 6 bases and V by 4 bases; bases with no gene match: 15. The CDR3 sequence is CASSLEILGGAKTQYF. Here the CDR3 DNA reads TGCGCCAGCAGCCTGGAAATATTAGGGGGCGCGAAGACCCAGTACTTC.